The T cell receptor beta chain under discussion was sequenced for a study of shared clonotypes between healthy human individuals. Profiling relied on immunoSEQ multiplex PCR, and the TCRdb table lists in-frame clones only, not all of them. This table holds approximately 340,000 clones, under 80% found once. CDR1 SEHNR and CDR2 FQNEAQ come from the germline V gene (reference sequence). The junction had 6 bases not matched to a gene; V was cut back by 6 bases and J by 8 bases. This CDR3 spans 12 amino acids. The sample was memory CD4+ T cells sorted from blood. The subset: CD45RA-negative fraction. This receptor was taken from a man aged 30 to 39 in good health. The rearrangement joins TRBV7-9 to TRBJ1-1; 7 positions match TRBD1. CDR3 amino acids: CASRYTGEEAFF. DNA for the CDR3: TGTGCCAGCAGATATACAGGGGAAGAAGCTTTCTTT.